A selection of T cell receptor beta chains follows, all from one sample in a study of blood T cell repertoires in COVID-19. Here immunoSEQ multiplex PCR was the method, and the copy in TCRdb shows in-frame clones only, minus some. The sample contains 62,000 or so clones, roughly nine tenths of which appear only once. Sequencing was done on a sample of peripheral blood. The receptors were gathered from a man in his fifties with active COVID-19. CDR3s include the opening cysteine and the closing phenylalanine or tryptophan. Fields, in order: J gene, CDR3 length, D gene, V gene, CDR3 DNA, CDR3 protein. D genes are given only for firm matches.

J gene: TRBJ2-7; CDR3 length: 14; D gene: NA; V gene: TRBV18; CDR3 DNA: TGTGCCAGCTCACCCAGTCCGCGCGGTCAAGAGCAGTACTTC; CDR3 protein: CASSPSPRGQEQYF
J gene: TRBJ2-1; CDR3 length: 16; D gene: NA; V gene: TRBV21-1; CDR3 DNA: TGTGCCAGCCCAGGGCAGCCCTCGAGCTCCTACAATGAGCAGTTCTTC; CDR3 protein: CASPGQPSSSYNEQFF
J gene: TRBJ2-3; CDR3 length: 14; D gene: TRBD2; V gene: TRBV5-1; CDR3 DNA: TGCGCCAGCAGCTTTGGACTAGAAACAGATACGCAGTATTTT; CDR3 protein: CASSFGLETDTQYF
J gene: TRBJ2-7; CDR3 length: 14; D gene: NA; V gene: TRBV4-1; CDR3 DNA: TGCGCCAGCAGCCACCAGGGGATCTCCTACGAGCAGTACTTC; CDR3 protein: CASSHQGISYEQYF
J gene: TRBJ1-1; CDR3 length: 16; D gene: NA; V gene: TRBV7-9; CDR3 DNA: TGTGCCAGCACCCGAGTTAGTGGGCGTTTGAACACTGAAGCTTTCTTT; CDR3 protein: CASTRVSGRLNTEAFF
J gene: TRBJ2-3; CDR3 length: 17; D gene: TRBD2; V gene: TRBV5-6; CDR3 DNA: TGTGCCAGCAGCCCGGGACTAGCGGGGCCCGCCGGAGATACGCAGTATTTT; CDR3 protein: CASSPGLAGPAGDTQYF
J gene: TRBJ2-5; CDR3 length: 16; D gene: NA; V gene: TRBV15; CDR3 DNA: TGTGCCACCAGCAGAGCGCTAGCGATCTACCAAGAGACCCAGTACTTC; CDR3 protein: CATSRALAIYQETQYF
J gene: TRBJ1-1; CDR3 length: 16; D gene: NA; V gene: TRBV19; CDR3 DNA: TGTGCCAGTAGTATACCCCGAACGGGGGAGGGAACTGAAGCTTTCTTT; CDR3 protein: CASSIPRTGEGTEAFF
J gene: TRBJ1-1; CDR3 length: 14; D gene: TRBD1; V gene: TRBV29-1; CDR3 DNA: TGCAGCGTTGAGGGGGACAGGGGGTTAACTGAAGCTTTCTTT; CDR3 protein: CSVEGDRGLTEAFF
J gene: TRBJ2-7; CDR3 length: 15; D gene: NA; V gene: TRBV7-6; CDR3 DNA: TGTGCCAGCAGCGAAACAGGCGTCGGCTCCTACGAGCAGTACTTC; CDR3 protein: CASSETGVGSYEQYF
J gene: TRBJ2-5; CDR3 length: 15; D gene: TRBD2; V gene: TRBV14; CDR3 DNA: TGTGCCAGCAGCCGTCTAGCGGGGGGGTTTGAGACCCAGTACTTC; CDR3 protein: CASSRLAGGFETQYF
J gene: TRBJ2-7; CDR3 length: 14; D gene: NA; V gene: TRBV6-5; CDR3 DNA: TGTGCCAGCAGGGCGGGACAGCTCTCCTACGAGCAGTACTTC; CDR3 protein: CASRAGQLSYEQYF
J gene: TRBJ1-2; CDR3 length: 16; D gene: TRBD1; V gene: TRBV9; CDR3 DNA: TGTGCCAGCAGCCCAGGGACAGGGGGCGATCCGAATGGCTACACCTTC; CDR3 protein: CASSPGTGGDPNGYTF
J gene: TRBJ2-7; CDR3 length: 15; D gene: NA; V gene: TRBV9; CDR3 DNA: TGTGCCAGCAGCGGTTTAGGGGGTGTTGGGGACGAGCAGTACTTC; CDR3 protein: CASSGLGGVGDEQYF